The rows below give T cell receptor beta chains drawn from one sample of a study of blood T cell repertoires in COVID-19. Produced via immunoSEQ multiplex PCR; TCRdb's table is partial and in-frame only. The sample has 75,000 to 100,000 clones; roughly 87% are singletons. What was sequenced was peripheral blood. These receptors all stem from a man aged 65 to 79 with acute or convalescent COVID-19. Each CDR3 is given with its conserved first and last residue. Fields, in order: J gene, D gene, V gene, clone size, CDR3 protein, CDR3 DNA. The D gene is left open where the match is weak. A clone size is listed for some rows: how often the clone was seen (once, few, many), or a class if it is expanded.

TRBJ2-4,.,TRBV19,.,CASSIDRTVRPIAKNIQYF,TGTGCCAGTAGTATAGATAGGACAGTCCGACCGATAGCCAAAAACATTCAGTACTTC
TRBJ2-1,TRBD2,TRBV28,.,CASSFPLAGGYNEQFF,TGTGCCAGCAGTTTTCCGCTAGCGGGGGGGTACAATGAGCAGTTCTTC
TRBJ2-7,TRBD1,TRBV25-1,.,CASSEWGTDKIYEQYF,TGTGCCAGCAGTGAGTGGGGGACAGACAAAATCTACGAGCAGTACTTC
TRBJ1-2,TRBD1,TRBV28,.,CASSIGTGGAGNYGYTF,TGTGCCAGCAGTATAGGGACAGGGGGCGCCGGCAACTATGGCTACACCTTC
TRBJ2-5,.,TRBV7-2,.,CASSLRLLKETQYF,TGTGCCAGCAGCTTACGGTTGCTCAAAGAGACCCAGTACTTC
TRBJ2-7,TRBD2,TRBV27,.,CATYGPRGGRAYEQYF,TGTGCCACCTATGGGCCCCGAGGAGGGAGGGCCTACGAGCAGTACTTC
TRBJ1-6,TRBD1,TRBV5-4,once,CASSSGTGGLANSPLHF,TGTGCCAGCAGTTCCGGGACAGGGGGCCTTGCGAATTCACCCCTCCACTTT
TRBJ1-5,TRBD1,TRBV19,once,CASSITGTGSWQPQHF,TGTGCCAGTAGTATCACCGGGACAGGGTCCTGGCAGCCCCAGCATTTT
TRBJ2-3,.,TRBV27,few,CASSLLAADTQYF,TGTGCCAGCAGTTTATTGGCTGCAGATACGCAGTATTTT
TRBJ2-3,.,TRBV18,.,CASSPGGIDTDTQYF,TGTGCCAGCTCACCAGGGGGGATCGACACAGATACGCAGTATTTT
TRBJ1-6,.,TRBV6-2/TRBV6-3,once,CASSPAVNSPLHF,TGTGCCAGCAGCCCCGCGGTTAATTCACCCCTCCACTTT
TRBJ2-2,.,TRBV7-3,.,CASSLTARRYTGELFF,TGTGCCAGCAGCTTAACGGCTAGGCGGTACACCGGGGAGCTGTTTTTT
TRBJ2-7,TRBD1,TRBV9,.,CASSRGTAFSYEQYF,TGTGCCAGCAGCAGGGGGACAGCCTTCTCCTACGAGCAGTACTTC
TRBJ2-2,TRBD2,TRBV5-4,.,CASRKEPGLATGELFF,TGTGCCAGCAGGAAAGAGCCGGGACTAGCGACCGGGGAGCTGTTTTTT
TRBJ2-5,.,TRBV4-1,.,CASSPRPDYLDETQYF,TGCGCCAGCAGCCCTCGGCCGGACTACCTCGATGAGACCCAGTACTTC
TRBJ2-7,TRBD2,TRBV6-2/TRBV6-3,.,CASSPPPAGNYEQYF,TGTGCCAGCAGTCCCCCCCCAGCGGGAAACTACGAGCAGTACTTC
TRBJ2-1,TRBD2,TRBV13,few,CASTDRGGTYNEQFF,TGTGCCAGCACCGATCGCGGGGGAACCTACAATGAGCAGTTCTTC
TRBJ2-3,TRBD2,TRBV24-1,once,CATSAPISGGPDTQYF,TGTGCCACCAGTGCCCCAATATCGGGGGGACCAGATACGCAGTATTTT
TRBJ2-5,.,TRBV4-3,.,CASSQDSSVWETQYF,TGCGCCAGCAGCCAAGATAGCTCGGTGTGGGAGACCCAGTACTTC
TRBJ1-1,.,TRBV30,once,CAWKIGATGTEAFF,TGTGCCTGGAAGATAGGCGCTACGGGGACTGAAGCTTTCTTT
TRBJ2-2,TRBD2,TRBV7-2,.,CASSLVSSGPGELFF,TGTGCCAGCAGCTTAGTTTCTAGCGGGCCCGGGGAGCTGTTTTTT
TRBJ1-4,.,TRBV27,.,CASRTNRISNEKLFF,TGTGCCAGCAGAACAAACAGAATATCTAATGAAAAACTGTTTTTT
TRBJ2-5,TRBD2,TRBV5-4,.,CASSLPGVQRGARQETQYF,TGTGCCAGCAGCCTCCCGGGGGTACAGCGGGGGGCACGGCAAGAGACCCAGTACTTC
TRBJ2-2,TRBD2,TRBV9,.,CASSVASGRAFSGELFF,TGTGCCAGCAGCGTAGCAAGCGGGAGGGCCTTTTCCGGGGAGCTGTTTTTT
TRBJ1-2,TRBD1,TRBV9,.,CASSGQGSNYGYTF,TGTGCCAGCAGTGGACAGGGGTCGAACTATGGCTACACCTTC
TRBJ2-1,.,TRBV5-8,.,CASSLGGDIYNEQFF,TGTGCCAGCAGCTTGGGAGGGGACATATACAATGAGCAGTTCTTC
TRBJ2-3,TRBD2,TRBV5-8,.,CASSFGSGSTDTQYF,TGTGCCAGCAGCTTTGGTAGCGGGAGCACAGATACGCAGTATTTT
TRBJ1-3,TRBD1,TRBV10-3,few,CAISLDRVNTIYF,TGTGCCATCAGTTTGGACAGGGTGAACACCATATATTTT
TRBJ2-7,TRBD2,TRBV28,.,CASTGAGDPYEQYF,TGTGCCAGCACTGGAGCGGGAGATCCCTACGAGCAGTACTTC
TRBJ2-7,TRBD2,TRBV4-3,medium-sized,CASSQDFAGAYEQYF,TGCGCCAGCAGCCAAGACTTCGCGGGGGCCTACGAGCAGTACTTC
TRBJ1-2,.,TRBV7-3,.,CASSSPGGQDYGYTF,TGTGCCAGCAGCTCGCCTGGTGGCCAGGACTATGGCTACACCTTC
TRBJ2-1,TRBD2,TRBV5-1,once,CASSFELAGANEQFF,TGCGCCAGCAGCTTTGAACTAGCGGGGGCCAATGAGCAGTTCTTC
TRBJ1-1,.,TRBV11-3,few,CASSLWGDTEAFF,TGTGCCAGCAGCTTATGGGGGGACACTGAAGCTTTCTTT
TRBJ1-1,.,TRBV28,.,CASSGQLEAFF,TGTGCCAGCAGCGGACAGCTTGAAGCTTTCTTT
TRBJ2-7,.,TRBV5-5,.,CASSLGTAVHEQYF,TGTGCCAGCAGCTTGGGGACAGCAGTGCACGAGCAGTACTTC
TRBJ1-5,.,TRBV6-2/TRBV6-3,.,CASSTDNSLQPQHF,TGTGCCAGCAGTACCGACAACTCCCTTCAGCCCCAGCATTTT
TRBJ2-1,.,TRBV21-1,.,CASSKGIPSSYNEQFF,TGTGCCAGCAGCAAAGGAATCCCGAGCTCCTACAATGAGCAGTTCTTC
TRBJ1-6,.,TRBV4-3,few,CASSPTAGTRPTLHF,TGCGCCAGCAGCCCCACGGCGGGCACCCGACCTACCCTCCACTTT
TRBJ2-3,.,TRBV6-6,.,CASAQGIGTDTQYF,TGTGCCAGCGCACAGGGTATTGGCACAGATACGCAGTATTTT
TRBJ2-7,.,TRBV6-6,.,CASSTHLWEERCEQYF,TGTGCCAGCAGTACCCATCTATGGGAGGAACGCTGCGAGCAGTACTTC
TRBJ2-3,TRBD1,TRBV15,.,CATSRDGTGGPDTQYF,TGTGCCACCAGCAGAGATGGGACAGGGGGTCCAGATACGCAGTATTTT
TRBJ1-2,.,TRBV10-3,.,CAISGDTYGYTF,TGTGCCATCAGTGGGGACACCTATGGCTACACCTTC
TRBJ2-7,.,TRBV6-5,once,CASNPVFYEQYF,TGTGCCAGCAATCCAGTTTTCTACGAGCAGTACTTC
TRBJ2-2,.,TRBV27,once,CARRERGGATAGELFF,TGTGCCCGCCGGGAAAGGGGGGGGGCAACTGCCGGGGAGCTGTTTTTT
TRBJ2-3,TRBD2,TRBV5-1,.,CASSPRGLAGGSSTDTQYF,TGCGCCAGCAGCCCTCGGGGACTAGCGGGGGGATCTTCAACAGATACGCAGTATTTT
TRBJ1-1,.,TRBV2,.,CASRNRVVNTEAFF,TGTGCCAGCAGAAACAGGGTTGTGAACACTGAAGCTTTCTTT
TRBJ2-2,TRBD1,TRBV3-1/TRBV3-2,.,CASSQGQGALHGELFF,TGTGCCAGCAGCCAAGGACAGGGGGCTCTGCACGGGGAGCTGTTTTTT
TRBJ1-6,.,TRBV14,.,CASSLRTSSYNSPLHF,TGTGCCAGCAGCCTGAGAACGAGCTCCTATAATTCACCCCTCCACTTT
TRBJ1-2,TRBD1,TRBV27,.,CASSSDRFYGYTF,TGTGCCAGCAGTTCGGACAGGTTTTATGGCTACACCTTC
TRBJ2-2,.,TRBV7-3,.,CASSSQMNTGELFF,TGTGCCAGCAGCTCACAAATGAACACCGGGGAGCTGTTTTTT
TRBJ2-3,.,TRBV6-6,.,CASKLGNLEGTQYF,TGTGCCAGCAAGTTAGGGAATCTCGAGGGTACGCAGTATTTT